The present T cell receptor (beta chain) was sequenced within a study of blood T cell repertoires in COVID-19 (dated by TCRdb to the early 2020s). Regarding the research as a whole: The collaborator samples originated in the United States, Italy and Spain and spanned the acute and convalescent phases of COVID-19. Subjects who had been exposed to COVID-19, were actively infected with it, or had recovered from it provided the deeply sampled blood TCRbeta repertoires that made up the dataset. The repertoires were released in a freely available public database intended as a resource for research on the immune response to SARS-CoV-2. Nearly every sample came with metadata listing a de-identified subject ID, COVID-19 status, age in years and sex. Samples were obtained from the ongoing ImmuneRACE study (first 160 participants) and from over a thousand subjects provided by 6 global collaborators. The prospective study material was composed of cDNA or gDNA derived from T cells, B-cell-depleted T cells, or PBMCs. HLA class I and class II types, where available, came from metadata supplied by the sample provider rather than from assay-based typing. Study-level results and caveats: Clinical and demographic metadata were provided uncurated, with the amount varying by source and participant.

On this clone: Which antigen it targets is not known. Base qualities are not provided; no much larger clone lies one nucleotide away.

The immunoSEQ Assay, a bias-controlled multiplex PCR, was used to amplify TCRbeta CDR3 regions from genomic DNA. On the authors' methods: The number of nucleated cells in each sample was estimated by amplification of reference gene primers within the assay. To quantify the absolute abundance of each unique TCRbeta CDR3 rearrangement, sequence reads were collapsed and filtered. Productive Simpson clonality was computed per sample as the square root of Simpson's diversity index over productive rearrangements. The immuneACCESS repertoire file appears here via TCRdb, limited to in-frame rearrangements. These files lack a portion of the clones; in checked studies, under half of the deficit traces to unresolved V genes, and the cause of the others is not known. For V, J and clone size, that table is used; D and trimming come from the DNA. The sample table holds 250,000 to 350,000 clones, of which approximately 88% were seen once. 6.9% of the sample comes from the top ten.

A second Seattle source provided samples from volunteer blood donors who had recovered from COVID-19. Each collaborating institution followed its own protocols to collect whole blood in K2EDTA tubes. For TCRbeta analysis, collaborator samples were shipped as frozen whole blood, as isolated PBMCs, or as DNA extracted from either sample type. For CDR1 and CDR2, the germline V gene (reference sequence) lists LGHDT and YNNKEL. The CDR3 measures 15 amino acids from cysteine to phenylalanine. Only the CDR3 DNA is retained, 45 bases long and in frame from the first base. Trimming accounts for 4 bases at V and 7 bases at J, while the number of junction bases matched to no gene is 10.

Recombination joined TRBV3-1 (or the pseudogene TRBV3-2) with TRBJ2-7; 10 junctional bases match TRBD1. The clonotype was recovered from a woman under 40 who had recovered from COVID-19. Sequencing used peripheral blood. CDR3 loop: CASSRSGTGVEEQYF. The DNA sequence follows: TGTGCCAGCAGCCGCTCCGGGACAGGGGTTGAGGAGCAGTACTTC.